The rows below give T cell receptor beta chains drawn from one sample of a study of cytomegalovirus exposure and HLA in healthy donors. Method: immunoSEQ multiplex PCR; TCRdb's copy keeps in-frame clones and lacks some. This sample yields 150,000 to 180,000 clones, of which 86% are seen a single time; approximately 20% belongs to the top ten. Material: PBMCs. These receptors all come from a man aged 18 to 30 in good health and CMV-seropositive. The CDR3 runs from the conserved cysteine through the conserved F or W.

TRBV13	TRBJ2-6	CASSLEGASGANVLTF
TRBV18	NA	CASSPASGKYEQYF
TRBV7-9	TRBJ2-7	CASSSSAYEQYF
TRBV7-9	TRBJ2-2	CASSGGRTGELFF
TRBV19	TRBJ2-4	CASSPPGERAKNIQYF
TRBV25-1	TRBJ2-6	CASSVGRVSGANVLTF
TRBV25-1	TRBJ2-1	CASSEYNYRIEQFF
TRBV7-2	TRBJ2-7	CASSSSAYLASEQYF
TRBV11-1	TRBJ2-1	CASSLGQGTDEQFF
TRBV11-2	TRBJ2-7	CASSLTRTGGSDEQYF
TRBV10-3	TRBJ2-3	CAISEGLAGDTQYF
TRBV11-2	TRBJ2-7	CASSFTPGTPPAEQYF
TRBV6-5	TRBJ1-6	CASSLTGRSYNSPLHF
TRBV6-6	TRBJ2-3	CASSSAGLAATDTQYF
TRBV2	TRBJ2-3	CASSESLRVGSGKVDTQYF
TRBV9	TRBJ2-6	CASSTLGQEASGANVLTF